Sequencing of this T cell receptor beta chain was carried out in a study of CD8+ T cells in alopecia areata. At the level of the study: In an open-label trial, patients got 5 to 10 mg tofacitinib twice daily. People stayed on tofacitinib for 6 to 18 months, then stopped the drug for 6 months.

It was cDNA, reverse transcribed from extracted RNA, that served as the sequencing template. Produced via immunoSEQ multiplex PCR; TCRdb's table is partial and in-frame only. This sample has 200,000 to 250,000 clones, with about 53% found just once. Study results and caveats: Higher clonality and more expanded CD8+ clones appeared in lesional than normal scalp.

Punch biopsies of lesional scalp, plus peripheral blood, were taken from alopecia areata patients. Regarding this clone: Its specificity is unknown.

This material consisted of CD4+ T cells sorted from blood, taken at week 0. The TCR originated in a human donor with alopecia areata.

The CDR3 nucleotides read TGCAGTGCTAGACGGGTGGACGAGCAGTACTTC. Residues: CSARRVDEQYF. The chain couples TRBV20-1 to TRBJ2-7; D gene unclear. Trimming removed 2 bases at V and 5 bases at J, with 7 bases between. CDR3 size: 11 residues. The germline gives CDR1 DFQATT, CDR2 SNEGSKA (reference sequence).